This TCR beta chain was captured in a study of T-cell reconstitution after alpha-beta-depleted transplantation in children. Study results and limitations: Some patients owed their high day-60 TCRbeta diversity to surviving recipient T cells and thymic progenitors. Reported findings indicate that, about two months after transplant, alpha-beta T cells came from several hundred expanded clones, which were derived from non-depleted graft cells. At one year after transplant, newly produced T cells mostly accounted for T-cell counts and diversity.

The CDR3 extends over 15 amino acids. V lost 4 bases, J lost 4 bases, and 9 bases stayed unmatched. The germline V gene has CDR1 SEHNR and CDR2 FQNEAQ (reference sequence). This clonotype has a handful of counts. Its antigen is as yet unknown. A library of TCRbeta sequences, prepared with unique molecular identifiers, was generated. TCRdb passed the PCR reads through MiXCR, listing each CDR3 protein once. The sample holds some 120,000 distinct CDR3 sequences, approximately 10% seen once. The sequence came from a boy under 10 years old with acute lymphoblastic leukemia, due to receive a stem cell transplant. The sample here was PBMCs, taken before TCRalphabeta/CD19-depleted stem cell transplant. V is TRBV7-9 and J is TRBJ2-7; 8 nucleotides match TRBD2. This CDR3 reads CASSSQVSGGYEQYF. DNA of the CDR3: TGTGCCAGCAGCTCGCAGGTCTCGGGGGGGTACGAGCAGTACTTC.